This T cell receptor beta chain was observed in a study of cytomegalovirus exposure and HLA in healthy donors. The CDR3 contains 12 residues. V lost 8 bases and J lost 5, with 13 bases in between. The germline V gene encodes CDR1 SGHRS and CDR2 YFSETQ. Assay: immunoSEQ multiplex PCR; the TCRdb copy retains only in-frame clones and omits some. The sample carries approximately 150,000 clones, roughly nine tenths recorded once. This rearrangement joins TRBV5-1 to TRBJ2-5, with D possibly being TRBD1 (6 bases). This TCR came from a young woman in good health and CMV-seropositive. The sequenced material came from PBMCs. The CDR3 protein is CASTGIEETQYF. The CDR3 nucleotides read TGCGCCAGTACAGGGATTGAGGAGACCCAGTACTTC.